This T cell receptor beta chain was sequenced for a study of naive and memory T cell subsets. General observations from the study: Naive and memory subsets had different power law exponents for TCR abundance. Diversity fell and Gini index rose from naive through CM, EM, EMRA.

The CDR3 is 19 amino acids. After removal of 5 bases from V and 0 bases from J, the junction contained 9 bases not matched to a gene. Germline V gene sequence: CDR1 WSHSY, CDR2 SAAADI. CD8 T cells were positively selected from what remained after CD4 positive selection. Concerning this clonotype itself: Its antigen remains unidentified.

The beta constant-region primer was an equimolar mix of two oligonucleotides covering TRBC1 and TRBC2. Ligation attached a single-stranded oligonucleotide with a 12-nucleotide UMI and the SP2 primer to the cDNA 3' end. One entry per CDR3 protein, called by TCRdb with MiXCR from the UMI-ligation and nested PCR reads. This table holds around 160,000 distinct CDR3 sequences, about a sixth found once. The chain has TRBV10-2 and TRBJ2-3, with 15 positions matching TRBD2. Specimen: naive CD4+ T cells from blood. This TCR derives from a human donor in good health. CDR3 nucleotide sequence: TGCGCCAGCAGTCCGGGACTAGCGGGAGGCGAGTCTAGCACAGATACGCAGTATTTT. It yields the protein CASSPGLAGGESSTDTQYF.